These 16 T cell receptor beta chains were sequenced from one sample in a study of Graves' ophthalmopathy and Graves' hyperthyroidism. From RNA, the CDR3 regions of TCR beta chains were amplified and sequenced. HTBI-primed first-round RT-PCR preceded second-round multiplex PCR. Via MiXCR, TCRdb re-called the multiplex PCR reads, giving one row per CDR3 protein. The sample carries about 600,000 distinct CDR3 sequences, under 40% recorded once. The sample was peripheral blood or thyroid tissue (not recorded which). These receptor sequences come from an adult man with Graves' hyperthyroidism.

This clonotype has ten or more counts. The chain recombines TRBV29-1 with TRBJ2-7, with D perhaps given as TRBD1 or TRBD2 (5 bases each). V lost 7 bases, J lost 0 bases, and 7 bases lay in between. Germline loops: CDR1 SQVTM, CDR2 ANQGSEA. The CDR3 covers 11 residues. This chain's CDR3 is CSGGFSYEQYF. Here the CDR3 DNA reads TGCAGCGGGGGGTTCTCCTACGAGCAGTACTTC.

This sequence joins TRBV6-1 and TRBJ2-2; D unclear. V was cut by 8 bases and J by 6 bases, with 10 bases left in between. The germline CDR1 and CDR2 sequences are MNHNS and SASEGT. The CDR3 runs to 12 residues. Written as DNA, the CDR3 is TGTGCCAGCCTAAAGTATCCCGGGGAGCTGTTTTTT. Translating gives CASLKYPGELFF.

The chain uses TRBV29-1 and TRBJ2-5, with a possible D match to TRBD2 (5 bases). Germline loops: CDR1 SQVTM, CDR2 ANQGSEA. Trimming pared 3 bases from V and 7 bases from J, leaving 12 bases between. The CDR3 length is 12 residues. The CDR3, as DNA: TGCAGCGTTGAGGAGGTCCCGGGGACCCAGTACTTC. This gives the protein CSVEEVPGTQYF. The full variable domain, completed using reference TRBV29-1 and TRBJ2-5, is SAVISQKPSRDICQRGTSLTIQCQVDSQVTMMFWYRQQPGQSLTLIATANQGSEATYESGFVIDKFPISRPNLTFSTLTVSNMSPEDSSIYLCSVEEVPGTQYFGPGTRLLVL.

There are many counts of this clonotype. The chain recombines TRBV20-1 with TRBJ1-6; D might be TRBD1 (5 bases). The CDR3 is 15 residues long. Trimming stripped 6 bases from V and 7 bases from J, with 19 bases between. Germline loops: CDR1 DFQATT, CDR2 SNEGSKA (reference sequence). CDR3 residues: CSARPGGGENSPLHF. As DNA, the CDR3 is TGCAGTGCGAGACCCGGGGGTGGGGAAAATTCACCCCTCCACTTT.

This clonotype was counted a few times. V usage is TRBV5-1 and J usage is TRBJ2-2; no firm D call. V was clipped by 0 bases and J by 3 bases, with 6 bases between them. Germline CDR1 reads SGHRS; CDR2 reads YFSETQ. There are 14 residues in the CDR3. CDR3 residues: CASSLGSHTGELFF. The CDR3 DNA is TGCGCCAGCAGCTTGGGGTCCCACACCGGGGAGCTGTTTTTT.

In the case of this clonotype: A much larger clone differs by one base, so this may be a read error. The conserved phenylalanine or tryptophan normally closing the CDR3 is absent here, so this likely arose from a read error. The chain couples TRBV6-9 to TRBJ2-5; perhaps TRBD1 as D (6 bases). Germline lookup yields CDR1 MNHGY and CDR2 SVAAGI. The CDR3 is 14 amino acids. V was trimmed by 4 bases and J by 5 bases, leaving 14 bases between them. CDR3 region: CASSSTTGSETQYY. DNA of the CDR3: TGTGCCAGCAGTTCGACCACAGGGAGCGAGACCCAGTACTAC.

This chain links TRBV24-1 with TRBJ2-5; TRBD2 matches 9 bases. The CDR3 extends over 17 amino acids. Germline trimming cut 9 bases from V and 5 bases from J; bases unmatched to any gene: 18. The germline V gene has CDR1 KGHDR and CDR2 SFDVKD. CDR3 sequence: CATGRLSSGNTGETQYF. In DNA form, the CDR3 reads TGTGCCACCGGTCGACTCTCTAGCGGGAACACCGGGGAGACCCAGTACTTC.

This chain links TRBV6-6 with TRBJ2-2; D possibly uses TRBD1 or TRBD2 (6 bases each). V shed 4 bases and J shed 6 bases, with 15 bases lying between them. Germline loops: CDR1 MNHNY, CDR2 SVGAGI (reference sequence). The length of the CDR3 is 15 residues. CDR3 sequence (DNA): TGTGCCAGCAGTTTCCAACAGGGAGGATCCGGGGAGCTGTTTTTT. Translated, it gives CASSFQQGGSGELFF.

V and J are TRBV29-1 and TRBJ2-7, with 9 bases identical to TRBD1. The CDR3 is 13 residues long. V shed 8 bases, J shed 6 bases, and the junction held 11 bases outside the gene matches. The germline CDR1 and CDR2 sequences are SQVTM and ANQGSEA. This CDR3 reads CSLDGQGPGEQYF. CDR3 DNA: TGCAGCTTGGACGGACAGGGGCCGGGCGAGCAGTACTTC.

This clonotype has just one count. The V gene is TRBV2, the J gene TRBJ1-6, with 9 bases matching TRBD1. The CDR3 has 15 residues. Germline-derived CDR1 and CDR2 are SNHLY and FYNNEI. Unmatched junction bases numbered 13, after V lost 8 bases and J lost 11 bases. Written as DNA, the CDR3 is TGTGCCAGCTTGACCCGGACAGGGGAGGGTGCACCCCTCCACTTT. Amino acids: CASLTRTGEGAPLHF.

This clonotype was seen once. The CDR3 coding sequence is TGTGCCATCCGGAAGGGGGCGCGAACCGGGGAGCAGTACTTC. Translated: CAIRKGARTGEQYF. The genes are TRBV2 and TRBJ2-7; the match to TRBD1 covers 7 bases. CDR1 SNHLY and CDR2 FYNNEI come from the germline V gene. The CDR3 consists of 14 residues. V trimming: 10 bases; J trimming: 7 bases; junction bases outside the gene matches: 16.

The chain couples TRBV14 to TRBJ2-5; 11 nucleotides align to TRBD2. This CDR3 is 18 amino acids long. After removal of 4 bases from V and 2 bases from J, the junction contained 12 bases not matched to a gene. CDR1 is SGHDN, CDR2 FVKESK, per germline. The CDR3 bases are TGTGCCAGCAGCCCCCAGGGTACTAGCGGGGGACGTCAAGAGACCCAGTACTTC. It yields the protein CASSPQGTSGGRQETQYF.

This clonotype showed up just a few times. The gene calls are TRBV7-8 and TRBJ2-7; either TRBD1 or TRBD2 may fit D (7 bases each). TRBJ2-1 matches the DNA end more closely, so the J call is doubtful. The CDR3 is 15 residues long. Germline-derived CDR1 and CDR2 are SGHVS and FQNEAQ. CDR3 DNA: TGTGCCAGCAGCTACTACAGGGGAGGGTACAATGAGCAGTTCTTC. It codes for CASSYYRGGYNEQFF.

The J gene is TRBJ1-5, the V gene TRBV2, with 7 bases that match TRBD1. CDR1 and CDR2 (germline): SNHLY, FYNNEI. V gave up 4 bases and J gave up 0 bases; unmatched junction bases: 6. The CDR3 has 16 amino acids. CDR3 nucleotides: TGTGCCAGCAGTGGCGGTCAGGGGGGTAGCAATCAGCCCCAGCATTTT. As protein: CASSGGQGGSNQPQHF.

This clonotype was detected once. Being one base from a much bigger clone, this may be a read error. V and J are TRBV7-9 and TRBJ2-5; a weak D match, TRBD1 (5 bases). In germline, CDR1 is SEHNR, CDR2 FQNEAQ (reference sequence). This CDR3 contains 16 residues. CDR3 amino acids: CASSLAGASSLEAQYF. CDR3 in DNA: TGTGCCAGCAGCTTAGCAGGGGCTTCGAGTTTAGAGGCCCAGTACTTC.

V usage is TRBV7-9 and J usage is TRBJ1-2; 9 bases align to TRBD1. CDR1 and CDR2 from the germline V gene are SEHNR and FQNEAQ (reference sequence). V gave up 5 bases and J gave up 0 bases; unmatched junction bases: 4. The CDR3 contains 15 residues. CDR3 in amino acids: CASSPQGAANYGYTF. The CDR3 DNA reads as TGTGCCAGCAGCCCACAGGGGGCCGCTAACTATGGCTACACCTTC.